This TCR beta chain appears in the sequencing data of a study of OX40 agonist ivuxolimab in advanced cancers. Libraries were prepared by immunoSEQ multiplex PCR; TCRdb keeps only in-frame clonotypes and omits some of them. The sample yields over 40,000 clones, approximately 80% seen once. The CDR3 consists of 14 residues. V lost 5 bases and J lost 6; bases outside the gene matches: 8. Germline CDR1 reads SGHTS; CDR2 reads YDEGEE. Study findings and constraints: At doses 0.1 to 3.0 mg/kg, CD4+ and CD8+ clones expanded. The mean number of expanded clones was higher in CD8+ T cells than in CD4+.

Cycle 7 day 1, cycle 4 day 1, and baseline were the timepoints at which blood was sampled. This clone has only one observation. Its antigen is still unknown. Sequencing was performed on CD4+ or CD8+ T cells sorted from blood, taken in a trial of the OX40 agonist ivuxolimab. The receptor was derived from an adult with an advanced solid tumor such as melanoma, head and neck, liver or kidney cancer. The V gene is TRBV5-8, the J gene TRBJ2-1, with 7 bases matching TRBD2. CDR3 sequence (DNA): TGTGCCAGCAGTGGGAGGGGCACATTCAATGAGCAGTTCTTC. Its protein is CASSGRGTFNEQFF.